This passage covers 4 T cell receptor beta chains from one sample sequenced in a study of T cell responses to AZD1222 COVID-19 vaccine. Some clones are missing from TCRdb's copy, which holds only in-frame ones; the method was immunoSEQ multiplex PCR. The sample yields approximately 70,000 clones, roughly 80% seen once. Source: peripheral blood, taken 28 days after the second AZD1222 dose. All receptors derive from an adult who received the AZD1222 COVID-19 vaccine.

A single count supports this clone. The chain couples TRBV2 to TRBJ1-2; D perhaps matches TRBD1 (5 bases). The CDR3 is 14 amino acids. The V gene lost 8 bases and the J gene lost 1 base, with 14 bases spanning the gap. The germline CDR1 and CDR2 sequences are SNHLY and FYNNEI. The CDR3 nucleotides are TGTGCCAGCCGCTTGGACATAATTAACTATGGCTACACCTTC. Translated: CASRLDIINYGYTF.

The V gene is TRBV7-9, the J gene TRBJ2-1; D may correspond to TRBD1 or TRBD2 (5 bases each). The CDR3 consists of 14 residues. Germline V gene lookup returns CDR1 SEHNR and CDR2 FQNEAQ (reference sequence). The V end lost 1 base, the J end lost 5 bases, and 9 bases lay between the germline ends. CDR3 sequence: CASSLVLGDNEQFF. The DNA of the CDR3 is TGTGCCAGCAGCTTAGTATTGGGGGACAATGAGCAGTTCTTC.

V gene TRBV19 combines with J gene TRBJ1-1; 10 bases match TRBD1. The junction had 10 bases not matched to a gene; V was cut back by 5 bases and J by 10 bases. Germline V gene data show CDR1 as LNHDA and CDR2 as SQIVND (reference sequence). The CDR3 is made up of 14 amino acids. This CDR3 reads CASSPRDRGLGAFF. The CDR3 region has the DNA TGTGCCAGTAGTCCCAGGGACAGGGGTTTGGGAGCTTTCTTT.

The V and J genes are TRBV10-3 and TRBJ2-7; D might be TRBD1 or TRBD2, each matching 5 bases. Germline V lookup: CDR1 ENHRY, CDR2 SYGVKD. CDR3 size: 13 residues. The V gene lost 6 bases and the J gene lost 6 bases, with 15 bases spanning the gap. CDR3 sequence: CAISGAGGLEQYF. CDR3 sequence (DNA): TGTGCCATCAGCGGGGCCGGCGGTCTCGAGCAGTACTTC.